Each of the 20 T cell receptor beta chains below was sequenced from the same sample in a study of somatic mutations in cytotoxic T cells in rheumatoid arthritis. The repertoire was sequenced with immunoSEQ multiplex PCR; TCRdb's copy has only in-frame clones and lacks some. Seen here are 15,000 to 20,000 clones, approximately 69% observed once, and the top ten hold about 5.4%. The sequenced material came from CD8+ T cells sorted from blood. The receptors were gathered from a man aged 60-69 years in good health.

This clone was seen only once. At one end, the junction sequence differs from germline, possibly due to a read error. V gene TRBV7-3 combines with J gene TRBJ2-7; a weak D match, TRBD2 (5 bases). Germline-derived CDR1 and CDR2 are SGHTA and FQGTGA. This CDR3 contains 14 residues. The CDR3 DNA reads as TGTACCAGCAGCTTGGGCGGAGGTGCCTACGAGCAGTACTTC. Protein product: CTSSLGGGAYEQYF.

The V call is TRBV19, the J call TRBJ2-2; D remains unclear. Germline V gene lookup returns CDR1 LNHDA and CDR2 SQIVND (reference sequence). The CDR3 covers 11 residues. CDR3 residues: CVTANTGELFF. The CDR3, as DNA: TGTGTCACGGCGAACACCGGGGAGCTGTTTTTT. The full variable domain, with the rest looked up from reference TRBV19 and TRBJ2-2, is DGGITQSPKYLFRKEGQNVTLSCEQNLNHDAMYWYRQDPGQGLRLIYYSQIVNDFQKGDIAEGYSVSREKKESFPLTVTSAQKNPTAFYLCVTANTGELFFGEGSRLTVL.

The count of this clone is one. This chain uses TRBV29-1 with TRBJ2-7, with D uncertain. CDR3 length: 11 amino acids. Between the trimmed V and J ends, which lost 6 bases and 6 bases, there was a span of 12 bases. Germline V gene data show CDR1 as SQVTM and CDR2 as ANQGSEA. This CDR3 reads CSVATRVEQYF. The CDR3 DNA is TGCAGCGTCGCCACCCGGGTCGAGCAGTACTTC.

The rearrangement joins TRBV13 to TRBJ2-1; TRBD1 is a possible D gene (6 bases). CDR1 is PRHDT and CDR2 is FYEKMQ in the germline V gene (reference sequence). V lost 5 bases and J 9 bases, leaving 17 bases between the germline ends. The CDR3 contains 14 residues. The CDR3 nucleotides read TGTGCCAGCAGCCCGCCTACAGGGTCGACTGAGCAGTTCTTC. Translation: CASSPPTGSTEQFF.

V usage is TRBV5-4 and J usage is TRBJ2-7; the D gene is possibly TRBD1 (5 bases). Germline loops: CDR1 SGHNT, CDR2 YYREEE (reference sequence). V was cut by 0 bases and J by 5 bases, with 9 bases left in between. The CDR3 sequence is 13 residues long. The CDR3 DNA follows: TGTGCCAGCAGCTTGGACAGGATTCACGAGCAGTACTTC. This translates into CASSLDRIHEQYF.

The CDR3 protein is CASSQRDKLVNEQFF. The CDR3 DNA reads TGTGCCAGCAGCCAACGGGATAAGCTCGTCAATGAGCAGTTCTTC. The chain carries TRBV5-8 and TRBJ2-1; possible D gene TRBD2, 5 bases. Germline V gives CDR1 SGHTS, CDR2 YDEGEE. The V end was cut by 4 bases, the J end by 6 bases, with 17 bases between. The CDR3 runs to 15 residues.

This rearrangement joins TRBV18 to TRBJ2-7; TRBD1 aligns across 8 bases. CDR3 size: 13 residues. V lost 3 bases and J lost 3; bases outside the gene matches: 1. From germline, CDR1 is KGHSH and CDR2 LQKENI. The CDR3, as DNA: TGTGCCAGCTCACCGGACAGGGACTACGAGCAGTACTTC. It codes for CASSPDRDYEQYF.

The chain carries TRBV7-9 and TRBJ1-4; D not certain. With 4 bases removed from V and 5 bases from J, the gap between germline ends came to 14 bases. There are 15 residues in the CDR3. The germline CDR1 and CDR2 sequences are SEHNR and FQNEAQ (reference sequence). CDR3 DNA: TGTGCCAGCAGCTCGCCAACTCGAGGGAATGAAAAACTGTTTTTT. As protein: CASSSPTRGNEKLFF.

The table lists this clone with a few counts. This rearrangement joins TRBV10-2 to TRBJ2-3; D possibly corresponds to TRBD1 (6 bases). V was cut by 6 bases and J by 6 bases, with 16 bases left in between. CDR3 size: 14 residues. CDR1 WSHSY and CDR2 SAAADI come from the germline V gene. The CDR3 DNA sequence: TGCGCCAGCAGCGTCGACAGGTTGGAGGATACGCAGTATTTT. Its translation is CASSVDRLEDTQYF.

The chain carries TRBV4-1 and TRBJ2-1; 11 bases map to TRBD1. The CDR3 totals 15 residues. Losses at the gene ends were 4 bases for V and 4 bases for J; bases not matched to a gene: 3. In germline, CDR1 is MGHRA, CDR2 YSYEKL. CDR3 protein: CASSLDRGRYNEQFF. The CDR3 DNA follows: TGCGCCAGCAGCCTGGACAGGGGGCGGTACAATGAGCAGTTCTTC.

This clone was detected only a few times. The genes are TRBV7-8 and TRBJ2-5; 11 bases align to TRBD1. Germline V gives CDR1 SGHVS, CDR2 FQNEAQ. After removal of 7 bases from V and 5 bases from J, the junction contained 18 bases not matched to a gene. The CDR3 loop spans 18 amino acids. The CDR3 sequence is CASNFPSGQGAGWETQYF. The CDR3 DNA reads as TGTGCCAGCAACTTCCCCTCAGGACAGGGGGCGGGTTGGGAGACCCAGTACTTC.

This clone came up a few times. The gene calls are TRBV7-9 and TRBJ2-3; D gene ambiguous. Germline V gene data show CDR1 as SEHNR and CDR2 as FQNEAQ (reference sequence). This CDR3 comprises 13 residues. V gave up 0 bases and J gave up 2 bases, with 3 bases separating them. The CDR3 nucleotides read TGTGCCAGCAGCTTAGCTAACACAGATACGCAGTATTTT. As protein: CASSLANTDTQYF.

The chain has TRBV27 and TRBJ2-7; TRBD2 aligns across 8 bases. The CDR3 contains 14 residues. CDR1 is MNHEY, CDR2 SMNVEV, per germline (reference sequence). J lost 5 bases, V lost 5 bases, and 8 bases had no gene match. CDR3 nucleotides: TGTGCCAGCAGTCCGGGACTAGGGTCTGACGAGCAGTACTTC. As protein: CASSPGLGSDEQYF.

V is TRBV10-3 and J is TRBJ2-5; 10 nucleotides match TRBD1. This CDR3 is built from 15 residues. Germline values: CDR1 ENHRY, CDR2 SYGVKD. J was trimmed by 3 bases and V by 6 bases; bases with no gene match: 7. CDR3 protein: CAIRPRGQGEETQYF. CDR3 bases: TGTGCCATCAGGCCCCGCGGACAGGGGGAAGAGACCCAGTACTTC.

The J gene is TRBJ2-2, the V gene TRBV7-9, with D unclear. With 5 bases removed from V and 4 bases from J, the gap between germline ends came to 11 bases. The CDR3 has 14 amino acids. CDR1 and CDR2 (germline): SEHNR, FQNEAQ (reference sequence). The chain's CDR3 is CASSPLMATGELFF. DNA for the CDR3: TGTGCCAGCAGCCCCCTGATGGCCACCGGGGAGCTGTTTTTT.

As DNA, the CDR3 is TGTGCCAGCAGTTTTGAGTCAGGGGGCGTCTACAATGAGCAGTTCTTC. It is translated as CASSFESGGVYNEQFF. The chain recombines TRBV28 with TRBJ2-1; 8 bases line up with TRBD1. Losses at the gene ends were 3 bases for V and 3 bases for J; bases not matched to a gene: 7. This CDR3 has 16 residues. Germline V gene data show CDR1 as MDHEN and CDR2 as SYDVKM. The entire variable domain, with the rest obtained from reference TRBV28 and TRBJ2-1, is as follows: DVKVTQSSRYLVKRTGEKVFLECVQDMDHENMFWYRQDPGLGLRLIYFSYDVKMKEKGDIPEGYSVSREKKERFSLILESASTNQTSMYLCASSFESGGVYNEQFFGPGTRLTVL.

CDR3 amino acids: CASSQLRLASNNEQFF. CDR3 coding DNA: TGCGCCAGCAGCCAACTACGACTAGCAAGCAACAATGAGCAGTTCTTC. The rearrangement uses TRBV4-3 and TRBJ2-1, with TRBD2 identical over 7 bases. The germline V gene encodes CDR1 LGHNA and CDR2 YSLEER. V shed 2 bases, J shed 5 bases, and the junction held 9 bases outside the gene matches. This CDR3 region has 16 residues.

This chain uses TRBV13 with TRBJ2-7; D is ambiguous. This CDR3 region has 11 residues. Trimming removed 5 bases from V and 1 base from J, with 3 bases in between. Germline CDR1 and CDR2: PRHDT and FYEKMQ (reference sequence). This CDR3 is CASSLSYEQYF. The CDR3 nucleotides are TGTGCCAGCAGCCTTTCCTACGAGCAGTACTTC.

V and J are TRBV4-1 and TRBJ2-4; 10 bases are shared with TRBD1. The CDR3 spans 14 residues. V gave up 1 base and J gave up 8 bases; unmatched junction bases: 2. Germline CDR1 reads MGHRA; CDR2 reads YSYEKL. CDR3 DNA: TGCGCCAGCAGCCAAGGGACAGGGGGGGACATTCAGTACTTC. Protein: CASSQGTGGDIQYF.

This chain connects TRBV6-1 to TRBJ2-7, with 10 nucleotides matching TRBD1. Trimming took 3 bases from V and 2 from J; bases not matched to a gene: 10. The V gene's germline CDR1 is MNHNS and CDR2 SASEGT. The CDR3 covers 17 residues. Written as DNA, the CDR3 is TGTGCCAGCAGTGACCCATCCCGGGACAGGGGTCCCTACGAGCAGTACTTC. Protein sequence: CASSDPSRDRGPYEQYF.